This is a list of T cell receptor beta chains from one sample in a study of cytomegalovirus exposure and HLA in healthy donors. Clones were read by immunoSEQ multiplex PCR, and TCRdb kept only the in-frame ones, dropping some. The sample lists roughly 260,000 clones; approximately 87% were seen once. The sequencing input was PBMCs. The origin of the receptors is a man between 18 and 29 years old in good health and CMV-seronegative. The conserved cysteine and the conserved F or W are not part of the CDR3 here. The listing skips clone size in some rows; elsewhere it reads once, few, many or a size class.

v_call,j_call,clone_size,cdr3_aa
TRBV19,TRBJ1-2,NA,ASSIEGTPNYGYT
TRBV27,TRBJ1-2,few,ASSLDGTSGYT
TRBV28,TRBJ2-3,NA,ASSSRLAGTTDTQY
TRBV27,TRBJ2-1,NA,ASSLMREIAHEQF
TRBV9,TRBJ2-2,few,ASSLGTGNTGELF
TRBV12-5,TRBJ1-6,NA,ASGLEGTANSPLH
TRBV9,TRBJ1-1,once,ASSNLDRGAF
TRBV27,TRBJ2-7,once,ASSLRQGESEQY
TRBV27,TRBJ1-5,NA,ASSMTGDSNQPQH
TRBV19,TRBJ2-5,NA,ASRTTGGQETQY
TRBV6-5,TRBJ1-1,NA,ASSYSSGEVNTEAF
TRBV19,TRBJ2-7,NA,ASSIGLAGASYEQY
TRBV28,TRBJ1-2,NA,ASSPPELAYGYT
TRBV19,TRBJ1-2,once,ASSYDRGSYT
TRBV19,TRBJ1-1,NA,ASSPGIGTEAF
TRBV30,TRBJ2-1,NA,AWDMSSYNEQF
TRBV6-6,TRBJ2-2,NA,ASSYPGLAGPGELF
TRBV2,TRBJ1-2,NA,ASTENPSTGFYGYT
TRBV7-2,TRBJ1-6,NA,ASSFAEGGNSPLH
TRBV7-9,TRBJ2-3,NA,ASSLGTGTDTQY
TRBV9,TRBJ2-5,NA,ASSVDGGRQETQY
TRBV5-1,TRBJ2-7,once,ASSSGTSGYEQY